This is a list of T cell receptor beta chains from one sample in a study of cytomegalovirus exposure and HLA in healthy donors. Repertoires were generated with immunoSEQ multiplex PCR, while TCRdb's copy carries only in-frame clones and drops some. The sample shows 85,000 to 120,000 clones, over 70% of them seen only once. Sample: PBMCs. The receptors were gathered from a boy between 10 and 17 years old in good health and CMV-seronegative. The CDR3 runs from the conserved cysteine through the conserved F or W. A D gene is named only where the DNA matches it firmly. Clone size is stated in some rows and not others, as once, few, many or a class when expanded.

NA,TRBV9,TRBJ1-5,NA,CASSPDVLQQPQHF,TGTGCCAGCAGCCCAGACGTCTTACAGCAGCCCCAGCATTTT
few,TRBV19,TRBJ1-5,NA,CASSFSAGLGNQPQHF,TGTGCCAGTAGTTTTTCGGCGGGGCTGGGCAATCAGCCCCAGCATTTT
NA,TRBV11-3,TRBJ2-7,NA,CASSLDWGVPTYEQYF,TGTGCCAGCAGCTTAGATTGGGGGGTCCCCACCTACGAGCAGTACTTC
few,TRBV7-9,TRBJ2-7,TRBD2,CASSLVLAENYYEQYF,TGTGCCAGCAGCTTAGTACTAGCGGAAAATTACTACGAGCAGTACTTC
few,TRBV5-1,TRBJ2-7,TRBD2,CASSLDGTSWGEQYF,TGCGCCAGCAGCTTGGATGGGACTAGTTGGGGCGAGCAGTACTTC
NA,TRBV18,TRBJ1-5,TRBD1,CASSPQGAYSNQPQHF,TGTGCCAGCTCACCACAGGGGGCTTATAGCAATCAGCCCCAGCATTTT
NA,TRBV2,TRBJ1-1,NA,CASRPGKASNTEAFF,TGTGCCAGCCGCCCCGGGAAGGCTAGCAACACTGAAGCTTTCTTT
NA,TRBV2,TRBJ1-1,NA,CASSESRGTEAFF,TGTGCCAGCAGTGAATCTCGGGGCACTGAAGCTTTCTTT
NA,TRBV7-6,TRBJ2-7,NA,CASSLHQSGTSTEQYF,TGTGCCAGCAGCTTACATCAGTCCGGGACATCCACCGAGCAGTACTTC
NA,TRBV5-1,TRBJ2-3,TRBD2,CASSMPGTSGSGTDTQYF,TGCGCCAGCAGCATGCCCGGGACTAGCGGGAGCGGCACAGATACGCAGTATTTT
NA,TRBV6-5,TRBJ2-7,NA,CASSPAGLGGYEQYF,TGTGCCAGCAGTCCCGCGGGGTTGGGGGGCTACGAGCAGTACTTC
NA,TRBV28,TRBJ2-7,TRBD2,CASTRGGWTSGTRGHEQYF,TGTGCCAGCACCCGGGGGGGTTGGACTAGCGGGACCCGGGGCCACGAGCAGTACTTC
once,TRBV29-1,TRBJ2-7,NA,CSVSSGEQYF,TGCAGCGTGTCATCGGGCGAGCAGTACTTC
few,TRBV5-4,TRBJ2-5,TRBD2,CASSASGTTKGETQYF,TGTGCCAGCAGCGCTTCCGGGACTACCAAGGGGGAGACCCAGTACTTC
medium-sized,TRBV5-6,TRBJ2-3,NA,CASSFGSGMTDTQYF,TGTGCCAGCAGCTTTGGGTCGGGAATGACAGATACGCAGTATTTT
few,TRBV6-1,TRBJ2-5,TRBD2,CASTGSPGGETQYF,TGTGCCAGCACCGGGAGCCCCGGGGGGGAGACCCAGTACTTC
few,TRBV19,TRBJ1-1,TRBD1,CASRGGVEITEAFF,TGTGCCAGTAGAGGGGGCGTGGAGATCACTGAAGCTTTCTTT
NA,TRBV10-3,TRBJ2-3,NA,CAISVRQDPTDTQYF,TGTGCCATCAGTGTCAGACAGGATCCCACAGATACGCAGTATTTT
few,TRBV30,TRBJ1-5,NA,CAWSVGQNSNQPQHF,TGTGCCTGGAGTGTAGGACAGAATAGCAATCAGCCCCAGCATTTT
NA,TRBV7-8,TRBJ1-1,TRBD1,CASSPPGGSNTEAFF,TGTGCCAGCAGCCCCCCAGGGGGTTCGAACACTGAAGCTTTCTTT
few,TRBV29-1,TRBJ1-2,NA,CSVAPRQGWYGYTF,TGCAGCGTTGCCCCCCGCCAGGGATGGTATGGCTACACCTTC
NA,TRBV2,TRBJ2-5,TRBD1,CASSAQGEETQYF,TGTGCCAGCAGCGCCCAGGGGGAAGAGACCCAGTACTTC
NA,TRBV7-9,TRBJ2-7,TRBD1,CASRGGQPDPYEQYF,TGTGCCAGTCGTGGGGGACAGCCGGACCCGTACGAGCAGTACTTC
NA,TRBV20-1,TRBJ1-2,NA,CSAYTYGYTF,TGCAGTGCTTACACCTATGGCTACACCTTC
NA,TRBV30,TRBJ1-2,NA,CAWSPIRGRLYGYTF,TGTGCCTGGAGCCCTATCAGGGGACGGCTCTATGGCTACACCTTC
once,TRBV18,TRBJ2-2,TRBD1,CASSPRGTGNTGELFF,TGTGCCAGCTCACCACGCGGGACAGGGAACACCGGGGAGCTGTTTTTT
NA,TRBV7-6,TRBJ2-2,TRBD2,CASSFFPGAGPNTGELFF,TGTGCCAGCAGCTTTTTCCCTGGAGCGGGGCCGAACACCGGGGAGCTGTTTTTT